The 26 T cell receptor beta chains below were found in one sample sequenced in a study of cytomegalovirus exposure and HLA in healthy donors (dated by TCRdb to the late 2010s). Library construction relied on the immunoSEQ multiplex PCR assay. For the multiplex PCR, a mixture combining 60 forward primers for TCR Vbeta segments and 13 reverse primers for TCR Jbeta segments was used. Sourced from immuneACCESS, this table was stored by TCRdb with only in-frame sequences that have V and J called. A share of the clones is absent; for the studies checked, an unresolved V gene accounts for under half, and the remainder has no known explanation. For this sample there are about 220,000 clones; over 70% appear just once. 0.71% of the sample is in the top ten clones. The source material was PBMCs. The receptors originated from a boy between 2 and 10 years old in good health and CMV-seronegative.

This sequence joins TRBV11-1 and TRBJ2-5; a possible D gene is TRBD2 (6 bases). Germline V gives CDR1 SGHAT, CDR2 FQDESV (reference sequence). V gave up 4 bases and J gave up 4 bases, with 16 bases separating them. This CDR3 region has 15 residues. The CDR3 is CASSSSGSGGETQYF. The CDR3 bases are TGTGCCAGCAGCTCCAGCGGGTCTGGAGGAGAGACCCAGTACTTC.

V usage is TRBV15 and J usage is TRBJ2-1; no reliable D call. V was pared by 1 base and J by 9 bases, with 13 bases between. CDR1 and CDR2 (germline): LNHNV, YYDKDF (reference sequence). This CDR3 has 14 residues. The CDR3 DNA is TGTGCCACCAGCAGAGGGCGTAGTTCGGGTGAGCAGTTCTTC. Its protein product is CATSRGRSSGEQFF.

This chain connects TRBV5-8 to TRBJ2-7; 8 bases fit TRBD1. This CDR3 region has 14 residues. Trimming removed 0 bases from V and 4 bases from J; junction bases left unmatched: 3. The germline CDR1 and CDR2 sequences are SGHTS and YDEGEE. The CDR3 nucleotides are TGTGCCAGCAGCTTGGCAGGGGGCGGGTACGAGCAGTACTTC. The encoded protein is CASSLAGGGYEQYF.

The CDR3 region has the DNA TGTGCCAGCAGTTCTACGGGGTTCACAGATACGCAGTATTTT. This sequence encodes CASSSTGFTDTQYF. This rearrangement joins TRBV6-6 to TRBJ2-3; a possible D gene is TRBD2 (5 bases). CDR3 length: 14 residues. The germline V and J ends were trimmed by 4 bases and 2 bases, with 10 bases remaining between them. Germline V gene data show CDR1 as MNHNY and CDR2 as SVGAGI (reference sequence).

The chain uses TRBV7-3 and TRBJ1-1; D uncertain. Per the germline V gene, CDR1 is SGHTA and CDR2 is FQGTGA. Trimming removed 0 bases at V and 1 base at J, with 6 bases between. There are 14 residues in the CDR3. CDR3 amino acids: CASSLTAANTEAFF. The CDR3 DNA sequence: TGTGCCAGCAGCTTAACAGCCGCGAACACTGAAGCTTTCTTT.

The chain links TRBV6-6 to TRBJ2-7, with 9 bases that match TRBD1. The trim removed 10 bases at V and 7 bases at J, leaving 11 bases unmatched. CDR3 size: 13 residues. Germline CDR1 MNHNY, CDR2 SVGAGI (reference sequence). CDR3 loop: CATAGQGIREQYF. The CDR3 DNA follows: TGTGCCACAGCGGGACAGGGCATCAGAGAGCAGTACTTC.

DNA for the CDR3: TGCAGCGCTCTCGGTAGGAAAGGGGATAATGAAAAACTGTTTTTT. The encoded protein is CSALGRKGDNEKLFF. The gene calls are TRBV29-1 and TRBJ1-4; maybe TRBD1 (5 bases). CDR3 length: 15 amino acids. V lost 7 bases and J 4 bases, leaving 19 bases between the germline ends. Germline V lookup: CDR1 SQVTM, CDR2 ANQGSEA.

This clone was seen once. This sequence joins TRBV5-4 and TRBJ2-3; tentatively, D is TRBD2 (6 bases). The germline V gene encodes CDR1 SGHNT and CDR2 YYREEE (reference sequence). The CDR3 contains 13 residues. Trimming removed 1 base at V and 7 bases at J, with 10 bases between. CDR3: CASSLLAGYTQYF. In nucleotides, the CDR3 is TGTGCCAGCAGCTTGTTGGCGGGGTATACGCAGTATTTT.

The chain joins TRBV23-1 to TRBJ2-2, with D maybe TRBD2 (6 bases). TRBV23-1 is noted as an ORF with a role that remains uncertain. Trimming took off 0 bases at V and 1 base at J, with 12 bases between the two ends. The CDR3 covers 17 residues. The CDR3 coding sequence is TGCGCCAGCAGTCAATCGGGAGCGGGCCTGAACACCGGGGAGCTGTTTTTT. Protein product: CASSQSGAGLNTGELFF.

The sample holds one count of this clone. The chain carries TRBV7-9 and TRBJ2-1, with 12 bases matching TRBD2. Looked up from germline, CDR1 is SEHNR and CDR2 is FQNEAQ (reference sequence). V lost 5 bases and J lost 7; bases outside the gene matches: 15. The CDR3 runs to 18 residues. The CDR3 DNA reads TGTGCCAGCAGCCCCGCGTCCCTAGCGGGAGGGCCAGGGAATGAGCAGTTCTTC. Translated: CASSPASLAGGPGNEQFF.

The chain has TRBV25-1 and TRBJ2-1; 11 bases match TRBD2. The V segment lost 6 bases and the J segment 4 bases; nucleotides outside the gene matches: 8. Germline V gives CDR1 MGHDK, CDR2 SYGVNS. The CDR3 runs to 16 residues. CDR3 bases: TGTGCCAGCAGCCTCTTAACTAGCGGGAGTTACAATGAGCAGTTCTTC. Its translation is CASSLLTSGSYNEQFF.

This rearrangement joins TRBV4-1 to TRBJ1-2; weak D call: TRBD1 (6 bases). Trimming left V 2 bases short and J 3 bases short, with 19 bases between. CDR1 MGHRA and CDR2 YSYEKL come from the germline V gene. This CDR3 has 17 residues. The CDR3 is CASSQPGRRQEDYGYTF. CDR3 nucleotides: TGCGCCAGCAGCCAACCCGGGCGGCGACAGGAAGACTATGGCTACACCTTC.

The chain is built from TRBV15 and TRBJ2-7, with 9 positions matching TRBD2. This CDR3 is built from 15 residues. Germline V gene data show CDR1 as LNHNV and CDR2 as YYDKDF (reference sequence). Trimming cost V 0 bases and J 7 bases; bases outside gene matches: 7. The CDR3, as DNA: TGTGCCACCAGCAGAGATCTGCTAGCGGGGTTTGAGCAGTACTTC. This gives the protein CATSRDLLAGFEQYF.

The chain joins TRBV6-5 to TRBJ1-6, with D tentatively TRBD1 (5 bases). Germline assignment: CDR1 MNHEY and CDR2 SVGAGI. V lost 5 bases, J lost 7 bases, and 9 bases lay in between. CDR3 size: 13 residues. CDR3 loop: CASSIDRNSPLHF. CDR3 sequence (DNA): TGTGCCAGCAGTATCGACAGAAATTCACCCCTCCACTTT.

With regard to this clone: The junction departs from the called germline gene at one end, perhaps through a read error. This chain uses TRBV20-1 with TRBJ2-1, with D possibly being TRBD2 (5 bases). Germline-derived CDR1 and CDR2 are DFQATT and SNEGSKA (reference sequence). The CDR3 is 10 amino acids. The CDR3 nucleotides read TGCAGTACTAGTAGCAATGAGCAGTTCTTC. Translation gives CSTSSNEQFF.

The V gene is TRBV15, the J gene TRBJ2-7, with D uncertain. The germline V gene has CDR1 LNHNV and CDR2 YYDKDF (reference sequence). V was trimmed by 0 bases and J by 4 bases, leaving 10 bases between them. The CDR3 is 14 residues long. Here the CDR3 DNA reads TGTGCCACCAGCAGAGATCCCGCAGTTTACGAGCAGTACTTC. Amino acids: CATSRDPAVYEQYF.

The rearrangement uses TRBV4-1 and TRBJ1-1; 8 nucleotides agree with TRBD1. Trimming cost V 0 bases and J 2 bases; bases outside gene matches: 11. Germline loops: CDR1 MGHRA, CDR2 YSYEKL. This CDR3 comprises 18 residues. This chain's CDR3 is CASSQDPFRDRSNTEAFF. The CDR3 DNA sequence: TGCGCCAGCAGCCAAGATCCTTTTCGGGACAGGTCCAACACTGAAGCTTTCTTT.

The sample holds a few counts of this clone. The V and J genes are TRBV4-1 and TRBJ1-5; the D gene is possibly TRBD1 (5 bases). CDR1 and CDR2 from the germline V gene are MGHRA and YSYEKL. This CDR3 spans 16 amino acids. Trimming cost V 1 base and J 10 bases, with 20 bases left between them. CDR3 region: CASSQVGQLGLGPQHF. The CDR3 nucleotides are TGCGCCAGCAGCCAAGTGGGGCAGCTGGGCTTAGGTCCCCAGCATTTT.

The V gene is TRBV7-9, the J gene TRBJ1-1, with no clear D. Germline V CDR1 and CDR2: SEHNR, FQNEAQ (reference sequence). CDR3 size: 13 residues. V was pared by 7 bases and J by 1 base, with 10 bases between. The CDR3 coding sequence is TGTGCCAGCACCGCCCGGGAGAACACTGAAGCTTTCTTT. The encoded protein is CASTARENTEAFF.

V gene TRBV6-6 combines with J gene TRBJ2-7; D is possibly TRBD1 (5 bases). CDR3 length equals 12 residues. CDR1 is MNHNY and CDR2 is SVGAGI in the germline V gene (reference sequence). Trimming shortened V by 8 bases and J by 2 bases, and 10 bases separated the two germline ends. CDR3 DNA sequence: TGTGCCAGCCTTCAGGGTCCCTACGAGCAGTACTTC. This gives the protein CASLQGPYEQYF.

The chain has TRBV29-1 and TRBJ1-2; D may be TRBD1 (5 bases). The CDR3 covers 15 residues. Trimming pared 7 bases from V and 0 bases from J, leaving 18 bases between. Looked up from germline, CDR1 is SQVTM and CDR2 is ANQGSEA. As DNA, the CDR3 is TGCAGCGCAGAGCTACTGGACACCTCTAACTATGGCTACACCTTC. This sequence encodes CSAELLDTSNYGYTF.

V is TRBV9 and J is TRBJ2-7, with TRBD2 matching over 14 bases. CDR3 length: 13 amino acids. Germline V gene sequence: CDR1 SGDLS, CDR2 YYNGEE. Losses at the gene ends were 7 bases for V and 3 bases for J; bases not matched to a gene: 0. The CDR3 region is CASGTSGSYEQYF. CDR3 nucleotides: TGTGCCAGCGGGACTAGCGGGAGCTACGAGCAGTACTTC. The full variable domain, in which reference TRBV9 and TRBJ2-7 provide the parts outside the CDR3, is DSGVTQTPKHLITATGQRVTLRCSPRSGDLSVYWYQQSLDQGLQFLIQYYNGEERAKGNILERFSAQQFPDLHSELNLSSLELGDSALYFCASGTSGSYEQYFGPGTRLTVT.

The chain recombines TRBV27 with TRBJ1-6; D is ambiguous. The CDR3 runs 16 residues. Germline CDR1 is MNHEY and CDR2 is SMNVEV (reference sequence). Trimming cost V 6 bases and J 0 bases, with 12 bases left between them. The CDR3 is CASSQRVSSYNSPLHF. CDR3 coding DNA: TGTGCCAGCAGCCAACGGGTTAGCTCCTATAATTCACCCCTCCACTTT.

The J gene is TRBJ2-7, the V gene TRBV21-1; the table's D call, TRBD2, was not checked against the DNA. TRBV21-1 is a documented pseudogene. CDR3 length: 19 amino acids. The CDR3 region is CASSKGESAESLPSYEQYF. The CDR3 nucleotides are TGTGCCAGCAGCAAAGGGGAGTCAGCCGAGTCACTACCCTCCTACGAGCAGTACTTC.

The chain has TRBV7-6 and TRBJ2-1; D is ambiguous. Deletions cut 5 bases from V and 8 bases from J, with 13 bases between. This CDR3 has 13 residues. Germline CDR1 reads SGHVS; CDR2 reads FNYEAQ. The CDR3 region has the DNA TGTGCCAGCAGCGCTCTACCCGAGGATGAGCAGTTCTTC. Translated, it gives CASSALPEDEQFF.

This clone was recorded once. This chain connects TRBV27 to TRBJ2-5, with 8 bases that match TRBD1. Trimming at V came to 5 bases and at J to 5 bases, leaving 7 bases not matched to a gene. Germline lookup yields CDR1 MNHEY and CDR2 SMNVEV (reference sequence). The CDR3 contains 14 residues. CDR3 in DNA: TGTGCCAGCAGTGGACAGGGACGGTTGGAGACCCAGTACTTC. Amino acids: CASSGQGRLETQYF.